This T cell receptor beta chain was captured in a study of cytomegalovirus exposure and HLA in healthy donors. About the study: Earlier, about 180 million T cells were analyzed, and fewer than 120 million unique TCR beta sequences were found among them.

The PCR contained 60 Vbeta and 13 Jbeta primers. The table came from immunoSEQ multiplex PCR; TCRdb's copy has only in-frame clones and leaves some out. This table has tens of thousands of clones, about 77% appearing once. The germline V and J ends were trimmed by 5 bases and 7 bases, with 5 bases remaining between them. This CDR3 is built from 9 residues. The germline V gene has CDR1 SQVTM and CDR2 ANQGSEA. The V call is TRBV29-1, the J call TRBJ2-5, with TRBD2 as a possible D gene (5 bases). The TCR originated in a middle-aged man in good health and CMV-seronegative. The sequenced material came from PBMCs. The CDR3 coding sequence is TGCAGCGTTAGCGGGACCCAGTACTTC. Amino acids: CSVSGTQYF.